The 23 T cell receptor beta chains given below trace back to one sample, sequenced in a study of T cell repertoires in cytomegalovirus infection. TCRdb redid the calling of the reads with MiXCR, one entry per CDR3 protein. The sample has under 95,000 distinct CDR3 sequences, roughly half seen once; the top ten hold 93%. The antigens for these receptors are not known. The sequences come from CD8+ T cells from cultured PBMCs, collected from culture after CMV antigen stimulation. The receptors originated from a human donor in good health (CMV status not recorded). Some clones in this sample may be carry-over from other donors' samples.

The chain has TRBV6-6 and TRBJ1-5, with TRBD1 as a possible D gene (5 bases). CDR1 MNHNY and CDR2 SVGAGI come from the germline V gene (reference sequence). The CDR3 is 14 residues long. Trimming removed 0 bases from V and 4 bases from J, with 7 bases in between. CDR3 sequence (DNA): TGTGCCAGCAGTTACTCGGCAGGGAATCAGCCCCAGCATTTT. Its protein is CASSYSAGNQPQHF.

The chain links TRBV6-1 to TRBJ1-1; no clear D gene. The V gene's germline CDR1 is MNHNS and CDR2 SASEGT. Trimming left V 10 bases short and J 5 bases short, with 11 bases between. This CDR3 is 11 amino acids long. CDR3 loop: CATEVLTEAFF. The CDR3 nucleotides read TGTGCCACCGAGGTTTTAACTGAAGCTTTCTTT.

J is TRBJ1-2 and V is TRBV20-1; TRBD1 agrees at 7 bases. The ends lost 5 bases at V and 3 bases at J; junction bases unmatched: 6. The CDR3 contains 13 residues. Per germline, CDR1 DFQATT and CDR2 SNEGSKA (reference sequence). The CDR3 coding sequence is TGCAGTGCTTACAACCAGGGGGACTATGGCTACACCTTC. Translating it yields CSAYNQGDYGYTF.

This chain uses TRBV4-2 with TRBJ2-5, with D unresolved. CDR3 size: 13 residues. Germline loops: CDR1 LGHNA, CDR2 YNFKEQ. The V gene lost 1 base and the J gene lost 5 bases, with 8 bases spanning the gap. CDR3 region: CASSQGLRETQYF. The CDR3 DNA is TGTGCCAGCAGCCAAGGACTTCGTGAGACCCAGTACTTC.

This clonotype was counted between two and nine times. This chain uses TRBV7-2 with TRBJ2-3; 10 bases align to TRBD2. This CDR3 comprises 16 residues. V shed 0 bases and J 8 bases; nucleotides not matched to a gene: 8. In germline, CDR1 is SGHTA, CDR2 FQGNSA. The CDR3 nucleotides read TGTGCCAGCAGCTTAGCGCGACTAGCGGGTGAGGTTACGCAGTATTTT. It yields the protein CASSLARLAGEVTQYF.

The chain recombines TRBV20-1 with TRBJ2-2; 8 bases line up with TRBD2. Germline-derived CDR1 and CDR2 are DFQATT and SNEGSKA (reference sequence). With V trimmed by 4 bases and J by 0 bases, 4 bases remained unmatched. The CDR3 loop spans 15 amino acids. The CDR3: CSATYSGANTGELFF. CDR3 coding DNA: TGCAGTGCTACCTATAGCGGGGCGAACACCGGGGAGCTGTTTTTT.

This clonotype was counted only a few times. V usage is TRBV4-1 and J usage is TRBJ2-3; D is possibly TRBD2 (7 bases). CDR1 and CDR2 (germline): MGHRA, YSYEKL. The CDR3 loop spans 15 amino acids. V was cut by 0 bases and J by 9 bases, with 16 bases left in between. The CDR3 spells CASSQDSGAGDTQYF. As DNA, the CDR3 is TGCGCCAGCAGCCAAGATTCAGGGGCGGGGGACACGCAGTATTTT.

The V and J genes are TRBV5-5 and TRBJ2-1; 7 bases agree with TRBD2. With 4 bases clipped from V and 9 bases from J, the junction kept 16 bases outside the gene matches. The germline gives CDR1 SGHKS, CDR2 YYEKEE (reference sequence). CDR3 length: 16 amino acids. The CDR3 bases are TGTGCCAGCAGCCCAGAGGGAGCGCGAAGGGAGGGTGAGCAGTTCTTC. Translated: CASSPEGARREGEQFF.

The chain is built from TRBV11-2 and TRBJ2-2; D ambiguous. V gave up 5 bases and J gave up 3 bases, with 7 bases separating them. Germline loops: CDR1 SGHAT, CDR2 FQNNGV. The CDR3 covers 13 residues. The CDR3 DNA reads as TGTGCCAGCAGCGGAGTGGACACCGGGGAGCTGTTTTTT. It codes for CASSGVDTGELFF.

CDR3 amino acids: CASSPRDSRLEQYF. DNA for the CDR3: TGTGCCAGCAGCCCACGGGACAGCCGACTCGAGCAGTACTTC. The rearrangement uses TRBV7-2 and TRBJ2-7; 7 bases align to TRBD1. J gave up 6 bases and V 5 bases, and 10 bases lay outside the gene matches. Germline V CDR1 and CDR2: SGHTA, FQGNSA. The CDR3 is made up of 14 amino acids.

Only a few counts were recorded for this clonotype. CDR3 in DNA: TGCGCCAGCAGCCAGGGGAGGTCCCAAGAGACCCAGTACTTC. It is translated as CASSQGRSQETQYF. The gene calls are TRBV4-1 and TRBJ2-5; D is possibly TRBD2 (6 bases). V shed 3 bases and J shed 1 base, with 9 bases lying between them. CDR3 length: 14 amino acids. CDR1 and CDR2 from the germline V gene are MGHRA and YSYEKL.

The rearrangement links TRBV28 to TRBJ1-2, with 10 bases matching TRBD1. V lost 3 bases and J lost 8; bases outside the gene matches: 6. Germline V gene data show CDR1 as MDHEN and CDR2 as SYDVKM. The CDR3 has 14 residues. The CDR3, as DNA: TGTGCCAGCAGTTTGGGACAGGGGAGGGAGGGCTACACCTTC. Translating it yields CASSLGQGREGYTF.

This clonotype was seen only once. The chain is built from TRBV7-6 and TRBJ2-5; TRBD2 might be the D (5 bases). The CDR3 has 15 residues. V dropped 0 bases and J dropped 0 bases, with 8 bases sitting between them. In germline, CDR1 is SGHVS, CDR2 FNYEAQ. In DNA, the CDR3 is TGTGCCAGCAGCTTAGCTGAGGGCTACCAAGAGACCCAGTACTTC. Translating gives CASSLAEGYQETQYF. Based on the CDR3 plus reference TRBV7-6 and TRBJ2-5, the full variable domain is GAGVSQSPRYKVTKRGQDVALRCDPISGHVSLYWYRQALGQGPEFLTYFNYEAQQDKSGLPNDRFSAERPEGSISTLTIQRTEQRDSAMYRCASSLAEGYQETQYFGPGTRLLVL.

This clonotype occurred a few times. The rearrangement joins TRBV6-1 to TRBJ2-7; 13 bases are a match to TRBD2. V shed 4 bases, J shed 3 bases, and the junction held 3 bases outside the gene matches. Per germline, CDR1 MNHNS and CDR2 SASEGT. The CDR3 has 15 residues. CDR3 DNA: TGTGCCAGCAGTGCGGGACTAGCGGGGTACTACGAGCAGTACTTC. Translation gives CASSAGLAGYYEQYF.

The rearrangement uses TRBV12-3 or TRBV12-4 and TRBJ1-1, with 7 bases matching TRBD1. This CDR3 has 15 residues. Unmatched junction bases numbered 7, after V lost 1 base and J lost 5 bases. CDR3 residues: CASSLGWDSRTEAFF. The CDR3 DNA sequence: TGTGCCAGCAGTTTAGGATGGGACAGTAGAACTGAAGCTTTCTTT.

This clonotype was observed a handful of times. In DNA form, the CDR3 reads TGTGCCAGCAGTGAATTTGTATTACATACGGATTCGGGAAATGAGCAGTTCTTC. It codes for CASSEFVLHTDSGNEQFF. The chain joins TRBV2 to TRBJ2-1; possible D gene TRBD2, 5 bases. The CDR3 spans 18 residues. V gave up 2 bases and J gave up 7 bases, with 24 bases separating them. Germline-derived CDR1 and CDR2 are SNHLY and FYNNEI.

The chain has TRBV7-9 and TRBJ2-6; 7 bases align to TRBD1. The germline CDR1 and CDR2 sequences are SEHNR and FQNEAQ (reference sequence). CDR3 length: 18 amino acids. The junction had 10 bases not matched to a gene; V was cut back by 5 bases and J by 0 bases. CDR3 coding DNA: TGTGCCAGCAGCCTCGTGGGACAGCCGATCTCTGGGGCCAACGTCCTGACTTTC. The encoded protein is CASSLVGQPISGANVLTF.

This clonotype appeared a few times. The chain couples TRBV11-2 to TRBJ1-1, with TRBD1 identical over 7 bases. CDR3 size: 16 residues. Unmatched junction bases numbered 14, after V lost 5 bases and J lost 5 bases. Germline CDR1 and CDR2: SGHAT and FQNNGV. The CDR3 nucleotides read TGTGCCAGCAGCCGGGGGAGGGGGCGCCTTCATACTGAAGCTTTCTTT. This sequence encodes CASSRGRGRLHTEAFF.

The chain uses TRBV7-3 and TRBJ2-6, with D maybe TRBD2 (7 bases). The CDR3 has 18 residues. Germline V gene data show CDR1 as SGHTA and CDR2 as FQGTGA. Deletions cut 6 bases from V and 2 bases from J, with 20 bases between. The CDR3 spells CASSPRGGYFAGANVLTF. DNA for the CDR3: TGTGCCAGCAGTCCAAGGGGGGGATATTTCGCTGGGGCCAACGTCCTGACTTTC.

As DNA, the CDR3 is TGTGCCAGCAGTTTAGCGGGGGGACTTGACTACGAGCAGTACTTC. Translating gives CASSLAGGLDYEQYF. The chain combines TRBV28 with TRBJ2-7; 8 bases map to TRBD2. J was trimmed by 3 bases and V by 2 bases; bases with no gene match: 6. The CDR3 covers 15 residues. CDR1 and CDR2 from the germline V gene are MDHEN and SYDVKM.

This chain uses TRBV11-2 with TRBJ2-3; D may correspond to TRBD1 or TRBD2 (6 bases each). The CDR3 covers 15 residues. Trimming stripped 4 bases from V and 2 bases from J, with 13 bases between. CDR1 is SGHAT, CDR2 FQNNGV, per germline. CDR3 region: CASSSPPGATDTQYF. The DNA for the CDR3 is TGTGCCAGCAGCTCTCCCCCGGGGGCCACAGATACGCAGTATTTT.

This clonotype has just a few counts. The chain combines TRBV11-2 with TRBJ2-1; the D is unclear. The CDR3 extends over 15 amino acids. V was pared by 3 bases and J by 5 bases, with 14 bases between. In germline, CDR1 is SGHAT, CDR2 FQNNGV. The CDR3: CASSFLVGPDNEQFF. The CDR3, as DNA: TGTGCCAGCAGCTTCCTTGTCGGACCCGACAATGAGCAGTTCTTC. The variable domain in full, completed from reference TRBV11-2 and TRBJ2-1, reads EAGVAQSPRYKIIEKRQSVAFWCNPISGHATLYWYQQILGQGPKLLIQFQNNGVVDDSQLPKDRFSAERLKGVDSTLKIQPAKLEDSAVYLCASSFLVGPDNEQFFGPGTRLTVL.

This chain connects TRBV2 to TRBJ1-5; a weak D match, TRBD1 (6 bases). CDR1 is SNHLY, CDR2 FYNNEI, per germline. V was shortened by 6 bases and J by 2 bases, with 11 bases between the two germline ends. The CDR3 runs to 14 residues. This CDR3 reads CASREGGRNQPQHF. The CDR3 DNA reads TGTGCCAGCAGGGAGGGGGGGCGCAATCAGCCCCAGCATTTT.